This T cell receptor (beta chain) is from a study of T cells after yellow fever vaccination. Study-wide results and limits: Re-detected after boosting: most primary clones, 96% of CD4 and under 90% of CD8. Repertoires obtained by FACS sorting could include abundant clonotypes that entered as contaminants from the bulk population.

Making TCR cDNA involved 5'RACE template switching, which added UMIs and a universal primer site. TCRdb reanalysed the 5' RACE reads using MiXCR and keeps one entry per CDR3 protein. The table shows under 500,000 distinct CDR3 sequences, with under 20% occurring only once. Germline V CDR1 and CDR2: ENHRY, SYGVKD. This CDR3 is built from 11 residues. The V and J ends lost 4 bases and 7 bases respectively, with 5 bases between them. The table lists this clonotype with many counts. What it recognizes is unknown. The input for sequencing was PBMCs, taken before the yellow fever booster vaccination. The receptor was isolated from a man between 18 and 35 years old who received the YFV17D yellow fever vaccine. The chain carries TRBV10-3 and TRBJ2-1; D is uncertain. The CDR3 DNA reads as TGTGCCATCAGTGGGGTTAATGAGCAGTTCTTC. Translation: CAISGVNEQFF.